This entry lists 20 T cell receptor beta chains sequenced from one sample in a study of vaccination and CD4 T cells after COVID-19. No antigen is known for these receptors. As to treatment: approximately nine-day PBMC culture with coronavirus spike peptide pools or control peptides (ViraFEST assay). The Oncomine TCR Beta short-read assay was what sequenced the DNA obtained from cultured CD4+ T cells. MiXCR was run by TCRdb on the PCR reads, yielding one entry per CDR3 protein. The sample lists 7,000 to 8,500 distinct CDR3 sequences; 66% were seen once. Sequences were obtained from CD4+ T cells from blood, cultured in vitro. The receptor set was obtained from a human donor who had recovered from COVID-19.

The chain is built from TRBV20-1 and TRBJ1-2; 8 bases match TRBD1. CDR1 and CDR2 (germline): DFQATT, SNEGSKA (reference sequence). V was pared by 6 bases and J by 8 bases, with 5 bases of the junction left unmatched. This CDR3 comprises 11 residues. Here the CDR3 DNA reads TGCAGTGCCCCGGACAGGGCCGGCTACACCTTC. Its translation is CSAPDRAGYTF.

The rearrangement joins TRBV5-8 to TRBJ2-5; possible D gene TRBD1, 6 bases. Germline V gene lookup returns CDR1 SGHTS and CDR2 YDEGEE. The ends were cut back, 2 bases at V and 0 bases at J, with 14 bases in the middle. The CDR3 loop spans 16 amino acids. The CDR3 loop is CASSLSGTPYQETQYF. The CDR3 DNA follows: TGTGCCAGCAGCTTATCCGGGACACCGTACCAAGAGACCCAGTACTTC.

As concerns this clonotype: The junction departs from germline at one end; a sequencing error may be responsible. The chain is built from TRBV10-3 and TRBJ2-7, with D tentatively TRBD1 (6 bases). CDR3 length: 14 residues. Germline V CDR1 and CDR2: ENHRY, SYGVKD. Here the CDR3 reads CASSLGTSSYEQYF. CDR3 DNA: TGTGCCAGCAGTTTAGGGACATCCTCCTACGAGCAGTACTTC.

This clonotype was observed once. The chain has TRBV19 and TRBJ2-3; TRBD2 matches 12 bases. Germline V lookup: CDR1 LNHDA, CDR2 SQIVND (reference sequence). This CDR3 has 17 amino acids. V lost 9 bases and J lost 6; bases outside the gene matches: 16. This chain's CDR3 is CASQRPGLAGRSDTQYF. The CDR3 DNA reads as TGTGCCAGCCAGCGGCCCGGACTAGCGGGACGATCCGATACGCAGTATTTT.

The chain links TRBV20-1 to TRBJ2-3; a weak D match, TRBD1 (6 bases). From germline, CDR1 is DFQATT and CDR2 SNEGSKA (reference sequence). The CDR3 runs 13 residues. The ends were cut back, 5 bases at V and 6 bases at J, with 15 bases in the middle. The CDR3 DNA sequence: TGCAGTGCTTTCTACCTAAGGGGGGATACGCAGTATTTT. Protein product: CSAFYLRGDTQYF.

The CDR3: CASGQRGGETQYF. The CDR3 DNA follows: TGTGCCAGCGGTCAACGGGGGGGAGAGACCCAGTACTTC. The chain carries TRBV6-1 and TRBJ2-5; 8 bases are shared with TRBD2. V was clipped by 8 bases and J by 4 bases; unmatched bases: 6. CDR1 is MNHNS, CDR2 SASEGT, per germline. This CDR3 has 13 residues.

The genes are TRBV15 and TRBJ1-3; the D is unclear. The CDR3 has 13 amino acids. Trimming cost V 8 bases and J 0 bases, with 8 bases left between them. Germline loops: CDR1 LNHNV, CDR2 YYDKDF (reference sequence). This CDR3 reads CATGTGSGNTIYF. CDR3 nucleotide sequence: TGTGCCACCGGAACGGGCTCTGGAAACACCATATATTTT. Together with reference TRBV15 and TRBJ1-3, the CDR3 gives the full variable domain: DAMVIQNPRYQVTQFGKPVTLSCSQTLNHNVMYWYQQKSSQAPKLLFHYYDKDFNNEADTPDNFQSRRPNTSFCFLDIRSPGLGDTAMYLCATGTGSGNTIYFGEGSWLTVV.

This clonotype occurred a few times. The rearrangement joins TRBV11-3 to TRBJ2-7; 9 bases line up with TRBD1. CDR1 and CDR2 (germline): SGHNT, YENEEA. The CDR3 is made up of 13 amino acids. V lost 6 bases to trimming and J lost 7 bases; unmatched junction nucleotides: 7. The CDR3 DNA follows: TGTGCCAGCAGTGACCGGACAGGGGATGAGCAGTACTTC. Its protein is CASSDRTGDEQYF.

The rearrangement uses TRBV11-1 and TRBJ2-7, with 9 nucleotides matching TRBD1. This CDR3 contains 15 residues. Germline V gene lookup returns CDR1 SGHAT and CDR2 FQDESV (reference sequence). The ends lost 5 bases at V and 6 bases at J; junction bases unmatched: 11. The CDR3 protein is CASSPLGQGPFEQYF. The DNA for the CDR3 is TGTGCCAGCAGCCCATTGGGACAGGGACCGTTCGAGCAGTACTTC.

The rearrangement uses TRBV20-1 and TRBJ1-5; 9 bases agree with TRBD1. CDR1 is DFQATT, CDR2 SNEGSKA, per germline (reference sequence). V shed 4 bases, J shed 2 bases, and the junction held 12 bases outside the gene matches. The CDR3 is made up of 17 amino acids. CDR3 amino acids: CSAIGRTGDPRNQPQHF. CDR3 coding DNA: TGCAGTGCTATCGGCCGGACAGGGGATCCACGCAATCAGCCCCAGCATTTT.

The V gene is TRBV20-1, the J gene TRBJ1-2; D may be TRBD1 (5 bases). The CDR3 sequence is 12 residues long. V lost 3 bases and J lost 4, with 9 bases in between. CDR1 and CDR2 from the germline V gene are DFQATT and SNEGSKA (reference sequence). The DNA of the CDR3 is TGCAGTGCTAGTCACGGGGGCTATGGCTACACCTTC. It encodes CSASHGGYGYTF.

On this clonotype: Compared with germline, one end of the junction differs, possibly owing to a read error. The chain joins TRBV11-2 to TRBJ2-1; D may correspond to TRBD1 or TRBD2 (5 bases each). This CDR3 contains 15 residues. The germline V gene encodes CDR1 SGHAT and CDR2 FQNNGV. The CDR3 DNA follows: TGTACCAGCACCTCCTCCTTCGGGACGAACAATGAGCAGTTCTTC. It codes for CTSTSSFGTNNEQFF.

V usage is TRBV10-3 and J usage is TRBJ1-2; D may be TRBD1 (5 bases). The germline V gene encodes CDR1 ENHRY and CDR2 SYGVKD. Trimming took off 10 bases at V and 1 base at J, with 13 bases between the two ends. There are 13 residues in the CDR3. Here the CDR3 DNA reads TGTGCCACCCAGGGTTTTGTTAACTATGGCTACACCTTC. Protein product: CATQGFVNYGYTF.

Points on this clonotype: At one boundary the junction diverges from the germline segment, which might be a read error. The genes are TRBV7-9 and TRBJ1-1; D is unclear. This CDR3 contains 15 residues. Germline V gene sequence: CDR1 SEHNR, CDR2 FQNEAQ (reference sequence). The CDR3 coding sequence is TGTGCCAGCAGCTTCCGGCTTGGAGGCAACACCGAAGCTTTCTTT. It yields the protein CASSFRLGGNTEAFF.

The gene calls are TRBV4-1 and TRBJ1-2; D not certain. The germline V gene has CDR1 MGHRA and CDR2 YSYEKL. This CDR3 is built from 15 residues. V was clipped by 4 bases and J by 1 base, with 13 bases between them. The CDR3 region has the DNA TGCGCCAGCAGCCGAGCGGTTATTGGTAACTATGGCTACACCTTC. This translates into CASSRAVIGNYGYTF.

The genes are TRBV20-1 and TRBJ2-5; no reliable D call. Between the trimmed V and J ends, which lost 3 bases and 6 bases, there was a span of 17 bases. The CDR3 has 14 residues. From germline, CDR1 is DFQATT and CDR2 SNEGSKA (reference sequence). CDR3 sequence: CSASGPPRQQTQYF. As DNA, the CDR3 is TGCAGTGCTAGCGGACCCCCGAGGCAACAGACCCAGTACTTC.

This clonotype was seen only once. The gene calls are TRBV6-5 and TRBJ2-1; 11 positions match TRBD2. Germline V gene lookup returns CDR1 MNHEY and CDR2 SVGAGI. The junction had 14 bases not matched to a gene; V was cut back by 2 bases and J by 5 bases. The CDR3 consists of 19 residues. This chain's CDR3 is CASSYNGASGGRVDNEQFF. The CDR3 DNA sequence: TGTGCCAGCAGTTACAACGGGGCTAGCGGGGGGCGGGTAGACAATGAGCAGTTCTTC.

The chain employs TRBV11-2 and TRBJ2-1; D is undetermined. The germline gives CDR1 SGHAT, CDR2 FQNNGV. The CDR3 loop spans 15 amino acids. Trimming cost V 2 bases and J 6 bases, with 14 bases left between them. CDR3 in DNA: TGTGCCAGCAGCTTAATACACGGGTCCGGCAATGAGCAGTTCTTC. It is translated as CASSLIHGSGNEQFF.

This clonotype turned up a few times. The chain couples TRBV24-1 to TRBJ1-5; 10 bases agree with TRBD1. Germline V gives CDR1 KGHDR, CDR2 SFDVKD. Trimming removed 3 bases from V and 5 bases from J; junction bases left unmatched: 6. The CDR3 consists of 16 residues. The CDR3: CATSDPRQGADQPQHF. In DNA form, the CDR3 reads TGTGCCACCAGTGATCCTCGACAGGGGGCAGATCAGCCCCAGCATTTT.

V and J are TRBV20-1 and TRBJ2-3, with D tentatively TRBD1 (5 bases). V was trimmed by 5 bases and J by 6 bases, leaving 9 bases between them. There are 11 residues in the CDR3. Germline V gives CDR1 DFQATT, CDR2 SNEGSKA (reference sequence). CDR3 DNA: TGCAGTGCTGGCCCAGGGGATACGCAGTATTTT. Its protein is CSAGPGDTQYF.